The sequence of this TCR beta chain was determined in a study of glioma-infiltrating T cells. Regarding this clonotype: Its antigen is not identified.

The V and J ends lost 5 bases and 2 bases respectively, with 3 bases between them. CDR1 and CDR2 (germline): KGHSH, LQKENI. This CDR3 contains 11 residues. Findings of the study overall: Gliomas, especially low-grade, showed above-expected tissue-blood divergence; non-neoplastic patients showed below. Very few CDR3 sequences were shared between tissue and blood.

TCR alpha and beta CDR3 regions were amplified from RNA using iRepertoire nested multiplex PCR. For one-step reverse transcription and amplification, about 90-400 ng of tissue mRNA or PBMC total RNA was used. TCRdb re-called the multiplex PCR reads with MiXCR, one entry per CDR3 protein. This table has over 15,000 distinct CDR3 sequences, roughly 50% appearing once. Source material: glioma tissue, nonneoplastic brain tissue, or PBMCs (not recorded which). This sequence originates from a human donor with low-grade glioma or glioblastoma, undergoing nonglioma brain surgery, or in good health (not recorded which). The chain employs TRBV18 and TRBJ2-5; D is unclear. As DNA, the CDR3 is TGTGCCAGCTCAGCTCAAGAGACCCAGTACTTC. Its protein is CASSAQETQYF.